Below, 23 T cell receptor beta chains from the same sample are listed, as sequenced in a study of Ad26.COV2.S vaccination and SARS-CoV-2 variants. The repertoire was sequenced with immunoSEQ multiplex PCR; TCRdb's copy has only in-frame clones and lacks some. The sample shows about 250,000 clones, around 87% of them seen only once. Treatment meaning: roughly 18 received Ad26.COV2.S at low or high dose, single or two shots; about 5 received placebo; per-sample allocation not given. Collection of samples fell on day 63 after the first vaccine or placebo injection. Specimen: peripheral blood, collected in a trial of Ad26.COV2.S vaccine versus placebo. These receptors all come from a person between 18 and 59 years old who received the Ad26.COV2.S COVID-19 vaccine or a placebo.

V and J are TRBV6-2 or TRBV6-3 and TRBJ2-5; tentative D call: TRBD1 (6 bases). Germline values: CDR1 MNHEY, CDR2 SVGEGT. This CDR3 has 13 residues. V shed 5 bases and J shed 5 bases, with 12 bases lying between them. The CDR3 region has the DNA TGTGCCAGCAGTAGACAGGTCTACGAGACCCAGTACTTC. Protein sequence: CASSRQVYETQYF.

V usage is TRBV12-5 and J usage is TRBJ1-1; D not certain. The V gene lost 1 base and the J gene lost 0 bases, with 3 bases spanning the gap. Germline CDR1 and CDR2: LGHNT and FRNRAP. The CDR3 length is 13 residues. The CDR3 DNA reads TGTGCTAGTGGTTTGGGTGTGAACACTGAAGCTTTCTTT. Residues: CASGLGVNTEAFF.

This clone has just a few counts. V usage is TRBV4-3 and J usage is TRBJ2-7, with 7 bases lining up with TRBD1. The CDR3 is made up of 16 amino acids. V dropped 0 bases and J dropped 2; count of bases not matched to a gene: 7. CDR1 and CDR2 from the germline V gene are LGHNA and YSLEER. The CDR3 nucleotides are TGCGCCAGCAGCCAAGATACTCCTGACAGGGCCTACGAGCAGTACTTC. Its translation is CASSQDTPDRAYEQYF.

This chain links TRBV19 with TRBJ1-1; TRBD1 matches 10 bases. Germline loops: CDR1 LNHDA, CDR2 SQIVND (reference sequence). The CDR3 totals 14 residues. The CDR3 loop reads CAVGQGWGDTEAFF. Written as DNA, the CDR3 is TGTGCTGTGGGACAGGGGTGGGGAGACACTGAAGCTTTCTTT.

This clone has just one count. V usage is TRBV30 and J usage is TRBJ1-2; 7 bases agree with TRBD1. Per the germline V gene, CDR1 is GTSNPN and CDR2 is SVGIG (reference sequence). This CDR3 contains 14 residues. Unmatched junction bases numbered 11, after V lost 3 bases and J lost 7 bases. CDR3 DNA sequence: TGTGCCTGGAGCAGGGAGTGGCAGGGGGGTGGCTACACCTTC. It specifies CAWSREWQGGGYTF.

The V and J genes are TRBV11-2 and TRBJ1-2; possible D gene TRBD1, 5 bases. V lost 3 bases and J lost 7, with 12 bases in between. This CDR3 is 13 amino acids long. The germline gives CDR1 SGHAT, CDR2 FQNNGV. The CDR3 is CASSLGAGAGYTF. CDR3 sequence (DNA): TGTGCCAGCAGCTTGGGCGCCGGGGCTGGCTACACCTTC.

This clone was detected only a few times. CDR3 amino acids: CASSSGTYEQYF. CDR3 nucleotides: TGTGCCAGCAGCTCGGGGACCTACGAGCAGTACTTC. The chain links TRBV5-4 to TRBJ2-7; a weak D match, TRBD2 (5 bases). V lost 3 bases and J lost 2, with 6 bases in between. CDR3 length: 12 residues. Germline V gives CDR1 SGHNT, CDR2 YYREEE (reference sequence). The whole variable domain, filled in from reference TRBV5-4 and TRBJ2-7, reads ETGVTQSPTHLIKTRGQQVTLRCSSQSGHNTVSWYQQALGQGPQFIFQYYREEENGRGNFPPRFSGLQFPNYSSELNVNALELDDSALYLCASSSGTYEQYFGPGTRLTVT.

The rearrangement joins TRBV5-1 to TRBJ1-2; TRBD1 matches at 7 bases. The CDR3 loop spans 14 amino acids. Germline V gene sequence: CDR1 SGHRS, CDR2 YFSETQ. Germline trimming cut 4 bases from V and 8 bases from J; bases unmatched to any gene: 11. The CDR3 region is CASSVVEGASGYTF. The CDR3 DNA sequence: TGCGCCAGCAGCGTCGTTGAGGGGGCGTCCGGCTACACCTTC.

The chain recombines TRBV21-1 with TRBJ1-1. TRBV21-1 is a documented pseudogene. This CDR3 region has 16 residues. The CDR3 nucleotides are TGTGCCAGCAGCACAACTTTTTCGCACCCGAACACTGAAGCTTTCTTT. It is translated as CASSTTFSHPNTEAFF.

This clone showed up just once. J is TRBJ1-5 and V is TRBV6-1; D might be TRBD1 (5 bases). V lost 1 base and J lost 2, with 15 bases in between. Germline CDR1 MNHNS, CDR2 SASEGT. The CDR3 sequence is 17 residues long. The CDR3 loop reads CASSEGGGVSGNQPQHF. In DNA form, the CDR3 reads TGTGCCAGCAGTGAAGGGGGCGGAGTGTCGGGCAATCAGCCCCAGCATTTT.

The chain carries TRBV5-6 and TRBJ1-2; the D gene is possibly TRBD1 (5 bases). CDR1 SGHDT and CDR2 YYEEEE come from the germline V gene. V was pared by 4 bases and J by 4 bases, with 17 bases between. CDR3 length equals 15 residues. CDR3 in amino acids: CASSPSPQGPYGYTF. The CDR3 DNA sequence: TGTGCCAGCAGCCCCTCGCCCCAGGGCCCCTATGGCTACACCTTC.

The chain is built from TRBV30 and TRBJ2-5; D gene ambiguous. There are 14 residues in the CDR3. The V end lost 2 bases, the J end lost 4 bases, and 14 bases lay between the germline ends. CDR1 and CDR2 from the germline V gene are GTSNPN and SVGIG (reference sequence). This CDR3 is CAWSSSNPGETQYF. The CDR3 DNA reads TGTGCCTGGAGTTCGTCCAACCCTGGAGAGACCCAGTACTTC.

The chain carries TRBV5-6 and TRBJ1-6, with 7 bases identical to TRBD1. Unmatched junction bases numbered 5, after V lost 2 bases and J lost 3 bases. CDR1 and CDR2 from the germline V gene are SGHDT and YYEEEE. The length of the CDR3 is 16 residues. The CDR3 sequence: CASSFDRDFYNSPLHF. The CDR3 bases are TGTGCCAGCAGCTTCGACAGGGATTTCTATAATTCACCCCTCCACTTT.

This clone was seen just once. This chain joins TRBV12-3 or TRBV12-4 and TRBJ1-2; D is unclear. Deletions cut 2 bases from V and 0 bases from J, with 4 bases between. This CDR3 contains 13 residues. As DNA, the CDR3 is TGTGCCAGCAGTTTACTCGCTAACTATGGCTACACCTTC. Its protein is CASSLLANYGYTF.

This clone was seen a handful of times. This chain joins TRBV7-9 and TRBJ2-6, with TRBD1 matching over 9 bases. V shed 6 bases, J shed 2 bases, and the junction held 14 bases outside the gene matches. CDR3 size: 19 residues. Germline V gives CDR1 SEHNR, CDR2 FQNEAQ (reference sequence). CDR3 coding DNA: TGTGCCAGCAGTTTCCCCCCCGGGACAGGGCAGGCTGGGGCCAACGTCCTGACTTTC. The encoded protein is CASSFPPGTGQAGANVLTF.

V usage is TRBV3-1 (or the pseudogene TRBV3-2) and J usage is TRBJ2-3, with a possible D match to TRBD2 (6 bases). The CDR3 extends over 15 amino acids. V lost 5 bases and J lost 5, with 17 bases in between. The germline CDR1 and CDR2 sequences are LGHDT and YNNKEL (reference sequence). In DNA form, the CDR3 reads TGTGCCAGCAGCGGGTTGCGGGGAGTGCGAGATACGCAGTATTTT. It yields the protein CASSGLRGVRDTQYF.

The J gene is TRBJ1-4, the V gene TRBV10-3; D uncertain. Trimming cost V 8 bases and J 8 bases, with 12 bases left between them. CDR1 is ENHRY, CDR2 SYGVKD, per germline. The CDR3 is 12 amino acids. The CDR3 loop reads CAIADGLEKLFF. In nucleotides, the CDR3 is TGTGCCATCGCCGACGGCCTCGAAAAACTGTTTTTT.

This sequence joins TRBV2 and TRBJ2-7; 11 bases are a match to TRBD2. Germline-derived CDR1 and CDR2 are SNHLY and FYNNEI. The junction had 12 bases not matched to a gene; V was cut back by 6 bases and J by 8 bases. This CDR3 region has 15 residues. The CDR3 DNA sequence: TGTGCCAGCAGGACTAGCGGGGAGGGGCCTACGAAGCAGTACTTC. It yields the protein CASRTSGEGPTKQYF.

V is TRBV25-1 and J is TRBJ2-3; D remains ambiguous. The V end lost 3 bases, the J end lost 1 base, and 14 bases lay between the germline ends. The CDR3 has 16 amino acids. Germline assignment: CDR1 MGHDK and CDR2 SYGVNS. DNA for the CDR3: TGTGCCAGCAGTGATTTCCCCAACTGGGGCACAGATACGCAGTATTTT. Its translation: CASSDFPNWGTDTQYF. The variable domain in full, with the rest retrieved from reference TRBV25-1 and TRBJ2-3, is EADIYQTPRYLVIGTGKKITLECSQTMGHDKMYWYQQDPGMELHLIHYSYGVNSTEKGDLSSESTVSRIRTEHFPLTLESARPSHTSQYLCASSDFPNWGTDTQYFGPGTRLTVL.

V gene TRBV19 combines with J gene TRBJ1-4, with TRBD1 identical over 7 bases. The CDR3 is 15 amino acids. Germline trimming cut 5 bases from V and 4 bases from J; bases unmatched to any gene: 7. Germline assignment: CDR1 LNHDA and CDR2 SQIVND (reference sequence). The CDR3 loop is CASSAPDRNNEKLFF. CDR3 nucleotides: TGTGCCAGTAGTGCCCCGGACAGGAATAATGAAAAACTGTTTTTT.

The chain is built from TRBV5-1 and TRBJ1-2, with D perhaps matching TRBD1 (5 bases). The CDR3 is 16 amino acids. Germline V gene sequence: CDR1 SGHRS, CDR2 YFSETQ. V lost 5 bases to trimming and J lost 5 bases, with 22 bases between them. CDR3 sequence: CASSLIGAGRGYGYTF. The CDR3 DNA is TGCGCCAGCAGTTTGATTGGGGCCGGGAGAGGGTATGGCTACACCTTC.

This clone appeared once. CDR3 DNA: TGTGCCAGCAGCCAAGGACAGGCTGGGGCCAACGTCCTGACTTTC. This gives the protein CASSQGQAGANVLTF. V is TRBV7-2 and J is TRBJ2-6; 7 bases are shared with TRBD1. V was pared by 5 bases and J by 2 bases, with 3 bases of the junction left unmatched. The CDR3 loop spans 15 amino acids. Germline CDR1 and CDR2: SGHTA and FQGNSA. The full variable domain, completed using reference TRBV7-2 and TRBJ2-6, is GAGVSQSPSNKVTEKGKDVELRCDPISGHTALYWYRQSLGQGLEFLIYFQGNSAPDKSGLPSDRFSAERTGGSVSTLTIQRTQQEDSAVYLCASSQGQAGANVLTFGAGSRLTVL.

The chain recombines TRBV5-4 with TRBJ1-2; D uncertain. The CDR3 is 14 amino acids. The germline V gene has CDR1 SGHNT and CDR2 YYREEE (reference sequence). Deletions cut 0 bases from V and 1 base from J, with 7 bases between. CDR3 sequence (DNA): TGTGCCAGCAGCTTGGTAGGGAGTAACTATGGCTACACCTTC. This gives the protein CASSLVGSNYGYTF.